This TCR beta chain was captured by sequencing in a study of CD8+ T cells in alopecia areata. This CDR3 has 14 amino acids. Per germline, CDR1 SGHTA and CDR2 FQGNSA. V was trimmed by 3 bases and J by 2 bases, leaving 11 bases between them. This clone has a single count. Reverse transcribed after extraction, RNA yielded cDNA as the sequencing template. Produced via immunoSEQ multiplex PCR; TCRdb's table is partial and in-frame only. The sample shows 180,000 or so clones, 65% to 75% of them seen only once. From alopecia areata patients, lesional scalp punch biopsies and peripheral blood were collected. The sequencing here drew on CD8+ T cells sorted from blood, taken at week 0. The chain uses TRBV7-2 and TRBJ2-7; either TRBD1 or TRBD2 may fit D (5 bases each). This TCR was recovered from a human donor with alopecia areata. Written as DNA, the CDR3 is TGTGCCAGCAGCTTCGGGACGGCGCCCTACGAGCAGTACTTC. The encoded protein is CASSFGTAPYEQYF.